This T cell receptor beta chain stems from a study of OX40 agonist ivuxolimab in advanced cancers. Across the study: Three patients got partial responses; one had hepatocellular carcinoma and two had cutaneous melanoma.

Study-level results: Clonal expansion was seen in CD4+ and CD8+ blood T cells by week 6 at 0.1 to 3.0 mg/kg.

A history of autoimmune disease or systemic immunosuppression excluded patients. Per germline, CDR1 MDHEN and CDR2 SYDVKM. This CDR3 has 14 amino acids. V lost 2 bases and J 5 bases, leaving 13 bases between the germline ends. Method: immunoSEQ multiplex PCR; TCRdb's copy keeps in-frame clones and lacks some. This repertoire shows about 61,000 clones, approximately 86% found once; its top ten account for around 0.5%. Concerning this clone itself: What it binds is unknown.

The source material was CD4+ or CD8+ T cells sorted from blood, sampled in a trial of the OX40 agonist ivuxolimab. This clonotype was sampled from an adult with an advanced solid tumor such as melanoma, head and neck, liver or kidney cancer. The V and J genes are TRBV28 and TRBJ2-7; D unclear. CDR3 sequence (DNA): TGTGCCAGCAGTTTACTCATACAGATGGACGAGCAGTACTTC. Its translation: CASSLLIQMDEQYF.